The 8 T cell receptor beta chains listed next were all sequenced from one sample in a study of radiotherapy plus CTLA-4 blockade in lung cancer. Method: immunoSEQ multiplex PCR; TCRdb's copy keeps in-frame clones and lacks some. The sample contains under 25,000 clones, approximately 70% of which appear only once. Specimen: peripheral blood, collected from a patient treated with radiotherapy plus ipilimumab. All receptors come from a human donor with non-small cell lung cancer who had stable disease on radiotherapy plus ipilimumab.

Comments on this clone: At one end the junction does not follow the germline gene, possibly because of a read error. The chain is built from TRBV6-9 and TRBJ2-7, with D perhaps TRBD1 (5 bases). The CDR3 loop spans 15 amino acids. The germline V gene encodes CDR1 MNHGY and CDR2 SVAAGI. Written as DNA, the CDR3 is TGTGCCAGCAGTGGGGCCGGGCAGGGCTCCCACGAGCAGTACTTC. It specifies CASSGAGQGSHEQYF.

The chain recombines TRBV7-2 with TRBJ1-1; D unclear. V lost 0 bases, J lost 4 bases, and 9 bases lay in between. CDR1 and CDR2 (germline): SGHTA, FQGNSA. This CDR3 region has 14 residues. CDR3 sequence: CASSLAGSGTEAFF. The CDR3 region has the DNA TGTGCCAGCAGCTTAGCGGGGTCGGGCACTGAAGCTTTCTTT.

J is TRBJ2-7 and V is TRBV12-5; 9 bases align to TRBD1. The V segment lost 0 bases and the J segment 0 bases; nucleotides outside the gene matches: 18. CDR1 and CDR2 (germline): LGHNT, FRNRAP. The CDR3 totals 21 residues. CDR3 residues: CASGLVTWGDRDQISSYEQYF. Here the CDR3 DNA reads TGTGCTAGTGGTTTGGTAACCTGGGGGGACAGGGACCAAATAAGCTCCTACGAGCAGTACTTC.

The chain recombines TRBV11-3 with TRBJ2-7; D is undetermined. CDR1 is SGHNT and CDR2 is YENEEA in the germline V gene. There are 14 residues in the CDR3. With 1 base removed from V and 3 bases from J, the gap between germline ends came to 10 bases. The CDR3 reads CASSLVRSSYEQYF. CDR3 sequence (DNA): TGTGCCAGCAGCTTAGTTCGTAGCAGCTACGAGCAGTACTTC.

The CDR3 DNA is TGTGCCAGTAGTATAGGTAGGGGCGGGAGGGGAACTGAAGCTTTCTTT. This codes for CASSIGRGGRGTEAFF. The chain joins TRBV19 to TRBJ1-1; tentative D call: TRBD1 (5 bases). The CDR3 is made up of 16 amino acids. Germline-derived CDR1 and CDR2 are LNHDA and SQIVND (reference sequence). The V end was cut by 1 base, the J end by 5 bases, with 17 bases between.

The gene calls are TRBV18 and TRBJ1-2; D gene unclear. The CDR3 has 16 residues. Trimming stripped 4 bases from V and 4 bases from J, with 19 bases between. Looked up from germline, CDR1 is KGHSH and CDR2 is LQKENI. The CDR3 reads CASSQNLETRGYGYTF. The CDR3 coding sequence is TGTGCCAGCTCACAAAACCTCGAGACACGCGGCTATGGCTACACCTTC.

The chain is built from TRBV11-3 and TRBJ1-1; TRBD1 matches at 7 bases. The ends lost 5 bases at V and 8 bases at J; junction bases unmatched: 14. In germline, CDR1 is SGHNT, CDR2 YENEEA. The CDR3 runs 15 residues. Here the CDR3 reads CASSPQAGTASEAFF. CDR3 coding DNA: TGTGCCAGCAGCCCGCAAGCCGGGACAGCCAGCGAAGCTTTCTTT.

The rearrangement links TRBV19 to TRBJ2-7; 7 nucleotides agree with TRBD2. The germline V gene has CDR1 LNHDA and CDR2 SQIVND (reference sequence). CDR3 length equals 14 residues. V dropped 6 bases and J dropped 0; count of bases not matched to a gene: 5. The CDR3 reads CASRERGSSYEQYF. As DNA, the CDR3 is TGTGCCAGTAGGGAGCGGGGATCCTCCTACGAGCAGTACTTC. Combining the CDR3 with reference TRBV19 and TRBJ2-7 gives the whole variable domain DGGITQSPKYLFRKEGQNVTLSCEQNLNHDAMYWYRQDPGQGLRLIYYSQIVNDFQKGDIAEGYSVSREKKESFPLTVTSAQKNPTAFYLCASRERGSSYEQYFGPGTRLTVT.